The 30 T cell receptor beta chains below come from one sample, sequenced in a study of beta chain features in type 1 diabetes. Their cognate antigens are unknown. The study, taken as a whole, reports: Moderate yet significant TCRB CDR3 shortening was seen in Type 1 diabetes patients in all four CD4+ subsets.

Of the isolated RNA, all was reverse transcribed, and so the sequenced material was expressed TCRB transcripts. The repertoire was sequenced with immunoSEQ multiplex PCR; TCRdb's copy has only in-frame clones and lacks some. The data contain 550,000 to 850,000 clones, 10% to 15% of them singletons. Sequencing was performed on naive CD4+ T cells from blood. These receptors originate from a man aged 18 to 35 with type 1 diabetes.

This clone came up a few times. The rearrangement joins TRBV6-6 to TRBJ2-7; 7 nucleotides align to TRBD1. CDR3 length equals 14 residues. J lost 4 bases, V lost 7 bases, and 10 bases had no gene match. CDR1 is MNHNY and CDR2 is SVGAGI in the germline V gene (reference sequence). The CDR3 DNA is TGTGCCAGCACCTTGGGACAGTTTACGTACGAGCAGTACTTC. Its translation: CASTLGQFTYEQYF.

The V and J genes are TRBV6-1 and TRBJ1-4; D may be TRBD1 (5 bases). Germline lookup yields CDR1 MNHNS and CDR2 SASEGT. The CDR3 consists of 14 residues. Trimming cost V 8 bases and J 0 bases, with 10 bases left between them. CDR3 sequence reads: CASGIRATNEKLFF. CDR3 DNA: TGTGCCAGCGGTATCAGGGCAACTAATGAAAAACTGTTTTTT.

V gene TRBV27 combines with J gene TRBJ1-5, with D uncertain. This CDR3 region has 17 residues. In germline, CDR1 is MNHEY, CDR2 SMNVEV (reference sequence). The V end was cut by 4 bases, the J end by 2 bases, with 18 bases between. CDR3 nucleotides: TGTGCCAGCAGTTACCTTTCGACGGACTCGGGCAATCAGCCCCAGCATTTT. Translated, it gives CASSYLSTDSGNQPQHF.

This chain links TRBV7-9 with TRBJ2-5; a possible D gene is TRBD1 (5 bases). Trimming left V 1 base short and J 4 bases short, with 22 bases between. CDR1 SEHNR and CDR2 FQNEAQ come from the germline V gene (reference sequence). CDR3 size: 18 residues. CDR3 nucleotides: TGTGCCAGCAGCTTAGTGTTCATGGACATAGGTAGGGGAGAGACCCAGTACTTC. It translates to CASSLVFMDIGRGETQYF.

This clone was detected a few times. The chain combines TRBV9 with TRBJ2-3; no definite D call. The CDR3 runs to 13 residues. Germline V gene lookup returns CDR1 SGDLS and CDR2 YYNGEE. Trimming stripped 1 base from V and 2 bases from J, with 5 bases between. CDR3 nucleotides: TGTGCCAGCAGCGTAACCACCACAGATACGCAGTATTTT. This sequence encodes CASSVTTTDTQYF. The full variable domain, rest sourced from reference TRBV9 and TRBJ2-3, is DSGVTQTPKHLITATGQRVTLRCSPRSGDLSVYWYQQSLDQGLQFLIQYYNGEERAKGNILERFSAQQFPDLHSELNLSSLELGDSALYFCASSVTTTDTQYFGPGTRLTVL.

This clone was seen only a few times. The chain couples TRBV11-2 to TRBJ2-3; TRBD1 or TRBD2 may be the D gene (5 bases each). Germline CDR1 and CDR2: SGHAT and FQNNGV. Trimming shortened V by 3 bases and J by 4 bases, and 11 bases separated the two germline ends. The CDR3 spans 14 residues. CDR3 loop: CASSLEAGSDTQYF. The DNA of the CDR3 is TGTGCCAGCAGCTTGGAGGCAGGGTCAGATACGCAGTATTTT. Full variable domain (outside the CDR3, taken from reference TRBV11-2 and TRBJ2-3): EAGVAQSPRYKIIEKRQSVAFWCNPISGHATLYWYQQILGQGPKLLIQFQNNGVVDDSQLPKDRFSAERLKGVDSTLKIQPAKLEDSAVYLCASSLEAGSDTQYFGPGTRLTVL.

The J gene is TRBJ2-3, the V gene TRBV11-3, with unresolved D. Trimming took 1 base from V and 7 from J, leaving 15 bases between them. Germline V gene data show CDR1 as SGHNT and CDR2 as YENEEA. The CDR3 runs to 15 residues. The CDR3: CASSLAEAPFNTQYF. The DNA of the CDR3 is TGTGCCAGCAGCTTAGCCGAGGCTCCGTTTAATACGCAGTATTTT.

The chain joins TRBV6-1 to TRBJ1-6; tentative D call: TRBD1 (5 bases). In germline, CDR1 is MNHNS, CDR2 SASEGT. V lost 11 bases to trimming and J lost 4 bases, with 15 bases between them. The CDR3 is 14 residues long. This chain's CDR3 is CAEREGRYNSPLHF. The DNA for the CDR3 is TGTGCCGAACGTGAGGGACGGTATAATTCACCCCTCCACTTT.

The CDR3 spells CASSQGPQGGRNSPLHF. CDR3 DNA sequence: TGCGCCAGCAGCCAGGGACCACAGGGAGGTAGGAATTCACCCCTCCACTTT. The V and J genes are TRBV4-1 and TRBJ1-6, with D tentatively TRBD1 (6 bases). This CDR3 contains 17 residues. The V gene lost 3 bases and the J gene lost 7 bases, with 19 bases spanning the gap. CDR1 MGHRA and CDR2 YSYEKL come from the germline V gene.

The V call is TRBV28, the J call TRBJ2-7; possible D gene TRBD1, 6 bases. V was clipped by 6 bases and J by 3 bases, with 15 bases between them. This CDR3 spans 14 amino acids. CDR1 and CDR2 from the germline V gene are MDHEN and SYDVKM. CDR3 bases: TGTGCCAGCAGGCCCGGGACAAGCTACTACGAGCAGTACTTC. Translated: CASRPGTSYYEQYF.

The chain links TRBV5-1 to TRBJ2-6; possibly TRBD2 for D (6 bases). The V end lost 1 base, the J end lost 2 bases, and 10 bases lay between the germline ends. The germline CDR1 and CDR2 sequences are SGHRS and YFSETQ. The CDR3 spans 16 residues. The CDR3 DNA is TGCGCCAGCAGCTTGAGCGGGTTGGCTGGGGCCAACGTCCTGACTTTC. Translating it yields CASSLSGLAGANVLTF.

V is TRBV30 and J is TRBJ1-1; 9 nucleotides agree with TRBD1. CDR3 length: 14 residues. Trimming cost V 3 bases and J 3 bases; bases outside gene matches: 5. The germline gives CDR1 GTSNPN, CDR2 SVGIG (reference sequence). The CDR3 sequence is CAWRGGQGYTEAFF. CDR3 sequence (DNA): TGTGCCTGGAGGGGGGGACAGGGATACACTGAAGCTTTCTTT. The full variable domain, rest sourced from reference TRBV30 and TRBJ1-1, is SQTIHQWPATLVQPVGSPLSLECTVEGTSNPNLYWYRQAAGRGLQLLFYSVGIGQISSEVPQNLSASRPQDRQFILSSKKLLLSDSGFYLCAWRGGQGYTEAFFGQGTRLTVV.

This clone occurred a few times. This chain uses TRBV9 with TRBJ2-6; D is perhaps TRBD1 or TRBD2 (5 bases each). Trimming removed 3 bases at V and 2 bases at J, with 15 bases between. The CDR3 covers 17 residues. Germline V lookup: CDR1 SGDLS, CDR2 YYNGEE. The CDR3 is CASSATLRDPGANVLTF. The CDR3 DNA reads TGTGCCAGCAGCGCAACGCTTCGGGACCCTGGGGCCAACGTCCTGACTTTC. Based on the CDR3 plus reference TRBV9 and TRBJ2-6, the full variable domain is DSGVTQTPKHLITATGQRVTLRCSPRSGDLSVYWYQQSLDQGLQFLIQYYNGEERAKGNILERFSAQQFPDLHSELNLSSLELGDSALYFCASSATLRDPGANVLTFGAGSRLTVL.

The genes are TRBV5-1 and TRBJ2-1; D could derive from TRBD1 or TRBD2 (5 bases each). The ends were cut back, 3 bases at V and 5 bases at J, with 9 bases in the middle. CDR1 is SGHRS and CDR2 is YFSETQ in the germline V gene. The CDR3 loop spans 13 amino acids. The CDR3 DNA is TGCGCCAGCAGCTCGAGGGGAGACAATGAGCAGTTCTTC. Translated, it gives CASSSRGDNEQFF.

This clone was counted many times. The chain couples TRBV7-2 to TRBJ2-4, with TRBD1 matching over 10 bases. The CDR3 spans 14 residues. Trimming removed 4 bases from V and 6 bases from J; junction bases left unmatched: 3. Germline lookup yields CDR1 SGHTA and CDR2 FQGNSA. CDR3 protein: CASSSGQGINIQYF. In nucleotides, the CDR3 is TGTGCCAGCAGCTCGGGACAGGGGATAAACATTCAGTACTTC.

This chain connects TRBV5-4 to TRBJ1-2, with a possible D match to TRBD1 (5 bases). CDR1 and CDR2 (germline): SGHNT, YYREEE (reference sequence). This CDR3 has 13 residues. The V end lost 7 bases, the J end lost 2 bases, and 12 bases lay between the germline ends. DNA for the CDR3: TGTGCCAGCTCGACAGAAGCAAACTATGGCTACACCTTC. Protein: CASSTEANYGYTF.

This chain joins TRBV18 and TRBJ2-1; 13 bases fit TRBD2. The CDR3 totals 16 residues. Losses at the gene ends were 2 bases for V and 8 bases for J; bases not matched to a gene: 6. Per germline, CDR1 KGHSH and CDR2 LQKENI. The CDR3 nucleotides read TGTGCCAGCTCACCAGCGACTAGCGGGGGGACGGATGAGCAGTTCTTC. Residues: CASSPATSGGTDEQFF. Together with reference TRBV18 and TRBJ2-1, the CDR3 gives the full variable domain: NAGVMQNPRHLVRRRGQEARLRCSPMKGHSHVYWYRQLPEEGLKFMVYLQKENIIDESGMPKERFSAEFPKEGPSILRIQQVVRGDSAAYFCASSPATSGGTDEQFFGPGTRLTVL.

The rearrangement joins TRBV5-1 to TRBJ2-3; 9 positions agree with TRBD1. J gave up 3 bases and V 1 base, and 6 bases lay outside the gene matches. The length of the CDR3 is 16 residues. Germline V gene data show CDR1 as SGHRS and CDR2 as YFSETQ. Here the CDR3 reads CASSLYSGTGTDTQYF. CDR3 DNA: TGCGCCAGCAGCTTGTATTCCGGGACAGGGACAGATACGCAGTATTTT.

There are a few counts of this clone. Additional DNA sequences in this sample encode the identical CDR3. The genes are TRBV9 and TRBJ2-3; no definite D call. The germline gives CDR1 SGDLS, CDR2 YYNGEE. This CDR3 is 12 amino acids long. Trimming took off 2 bases at V and 1 base at J, with 2 bases between the two ends. This chain's CDR3 is CASSVGTDTQYF. CDR3 coding DNA: TGTGCCAGCAGCGTCGGCACAGATACGCAGTATTTT.

The chain uses TRBV15 and TRBJ2-7; the match to TRBD1 covers 10 bases. The CDR3 is 15 amino acids. V shed 3 bases and J 4 bases; nucleotides not matched to a gene: 6. Germline V gives CDR1 LNHNV, CDR2 YYDKDF (reference sequence). The CDR3 loop reads CATSRFGTGEYEQYF. CDR3 DNA: TGTGCCACCAGCAGGTTCGGGACAGGGGAATACGAGCAGTACTTC.

This sequence joins TRBV7-9 and TRBJ2-3; unclear D gene. The germline CDR1 and CDR2 sequences are SEHNR and FQNEAQ (reference sequence). The CDR3 contains 13 residues. Trimming pared 7 bases from V and 0 bases from J, leaving 8 bases between. The CDR3 region has the DNA TGTGCCAGCACCTCTCCTAGCACAGATACGCAGTATTTT. Its translation: CASTSPSTDTQYF.

In its sample, this clone was seen a few times. The chain employs TRBV29-1 and TRBJ2-7; TRBD1 aligns across 12 bases. The CDR3 contains 17 residues. CDR1 is SQVTM, CDR2 ANQGSEA, per germline. After removal of 4 bases from V and 2 bases from J, the junction contained 12 bases not matched to a gene. CDR3 DNA sequence: TGCAGCGTTGGCCGGGACAGGGGGCGTTTAACCACCTACGAGCAGTACTTC. Its translation is CSVGRDRGRLTTYEQYF.

This clone was observed a few times. The gene calls are TRBV14 and TRBJ2-5; no definite D call. The CDR3 spans 12 residues. Germline V gene lookup returns CDR1 SGHDN and CDR2 FVKESK. The V and J ends lost 4 bases and 4 bases respectively, with 7 bases between them. For the CDR3, the DNA is TGTGCCAGCAGCCTACTTGGAGAGACCCAGTACTTC. It is translated as CASSLLGETQYF. Full variable domain (missing parts from reference TRBV14 and TRBJ2-5): EAGVTQFPSHSVIEKGQTVTLRCDPISGHDNLYWYRRVMGKEIKFLLHFVKESKQDESGMPNNRFLAERTGGTYSTLKVQPAELEDSGVYFCASSLLGETQYFGPGTRLLVL.

This clone was picked up a small number of times. This chain links TRBV5-1 with TRBJ1-2; maybe TRBD1 (6 bases). Germline CDR1 is SGHRS and CDR2 is YFSETQ. The CDR3 length is 12 residues. V was trimmed by 4 bases and J by 5 bases, leaving 9 bases between them. DNA of the CDR3: TGCGCCAGCAGCCCAGGGACATATGGCTACACCTTC. This translates into CASSPGTYGYTF.

This clone was detected once. One junction end does not reproduce the germline sequence, and a read error may be involved. The chain employs TRBV29-1 and TRBJ1-1; no clear D gene. Germline-derived CDR1 and CDR2 are SQVTM and ANQGSEA. This CDR3 has 14 amino acids. CDR3 coding DNA: TGCAACGTTATGAAGTTTGACGCGGTAACTGAAGCTTTCTTT. It codes for CNVMKFDAVTEAFF. Full variable domain (missing parts from reference TRBV29-1 and TRBJ1-1): SAVISQKPSRDICQRGTSLTIQCQVDSQVTMMFWYRQQPGQSLTLIATANQGSEATYESGFVIDKFPISRPNLTFSTLTVSNMSPEDSSIYLCNVMKFDAVTEAFFGQGTRLTVV.

This clone came up a few times. V gene TRBV28 combines with J gene TRBJ1-1, with 8 nucleotides matching TRBD1. V was pared by 6 bases and J by 3 bases, with 12 bases of the junction left unmatched. This CDR3 is built from 16 residues. The V gene's germline CDR1 is MDHEN and CDR2 SYDVKM. The CDR3 region has the DNA TGTGCCAGCAGGGGCGCAGGGGGCGCGGGGTACACTGAAGCTTTCTTT. The encoded protein is CASRGAGGAGYTEAFF.

This clone was picked up a small number of times. The chain carries TRBV30 and TRBJ1-5; tentatively, D is TRBD1 (5 bases). V was clipped by 4 bases and J by 0 bases, with 13 bases between them. Germline V gene data show CDR1 as GTSNPN and CDR2 as SVGIG (reference sequence). This CDR3 comprises 15 residues. CDR3 residues: CAWTIGDPSNQPQHF. The CDR3 region has the DNA TGTGCCTGGACCATAGGGGACCCTAGCAATCAGCCCCAGCATTTT.

V gene TRBV25-1 combines with J gene TRBJ2-2; TRBD1 agrees at 8 bases. The length of the CDR3 is 16 residues. Germline CDR1 reads MGHDK; CDR2 reads SYGVNS. V gave up 3 bases and J gave up 5 bases; unmatched junction bases: 8. CDR3 in DNA: TGTGCCAGCAGTGACCCTGGACAGGGTGAGACCGGGGAGCTGTTTTTT. Its translation: CASSDPGQGETGELFF.

The gene calls are TRBV30 and TRBJ2-1, with no clear D. The CDR3 sequence is 12 residues long. CDR1 and CDR2 from the germline V gene are GTSNPN and SVGIG (reference sequence). V lost 5 bases, J lost 9 bases, and 14 bases lay in between. This CDR3 reads CAWSPDFGEQFF. The CDR3 bases are TGTGCCTGGTCGCCCGATTTCGGTGAGCAGTTCTTC.

This clone was seen a handful of times. V usage is TRBV19 and J usage is TRBJ2-5; D may be TRBD1 (6 bases). Germline loops: CDR1 LNHDA, CDR2 SQIVND (reference sequence). The V end lost 6 bases, the J end lost 1 base, and 12 bases lay between the germline ends. The CDR3 is made up of 14 amino acids. CDR3 residues: CASSETGTQETQYF. CDR3 in DNA: TGTGCCAGTAGCGAGACAGGTACCCAAGAGACCCAGTACTTC.